The subject of this entry is one T cell receptor (beta chain). Its antigen specificity is not known. The input lacks base qualities; no much larger clone sits a single base away. TCRbeta CDR3 regions were amplified from genomic DNA using the immunoSEQ Assay, a bias-controlled multiplex PCR. In the authors' own workflow: The number of nucleated cells in each sample was estimated from the amplification of reference gene primers within the assay. To quantify the absolute abundance of each unique TCRbeta CDR3 rearrangement, sequence reads were collapsed and filtered. Productive Simpson clonality was computed per sample as the square root of Simpson's diversity index over productive rearrangements. TCRdb carries this immuneACCESS record with in-frame sequences only. Its versions omit some clonotypes, under half of them owing to an unresolved V gene in the studies checked, with the rest unexplained. That table is the source of V, J and clone size, and D and trimming were worked out from the DNA. Present in this sample are fewer than 250,000 clones, around four fifths of which were seen just once. 4.8% of the sample belongs to the ten largest clones.

This specimen comes from a study of blood T cell repertoires in COVID-19 (TCRdb year 2020). In the study overall: The collaborator samples originated in the United States, Italy and Spain and spanned the acute and convalescent phases of COVID-19. The prospective study material was composed of cDNA or gDNA derived from T cells, B-cell-depleted T cells, or PBMCs. The samples were drawn from two sources: the first 160 participants of the ongoing ImmuneRACE study, and 1,000 to 1,500 subjects contributed by 6 global collaborators. The repertoires were released in a freely available public database meant as a resource for research on the immune response to SARS-CoV-2. Deeply sampled blood TCRbeta repertoires from subjects exposed to, actively infected with, or recovered from COVID-19 were included in the dataset. Sample metadata almost always included a de-identified subject ID, COVID-19 status, age in years and sex. HLA class I and class II types, where available, came from metadata supplied by the sample provider rather than from assay-based typing.

The study at large found these results: The quantity of clinical and demographic metadata differed by source and by participant and was supplied without curation.

In the prospective study, participants were roughly 18 to 100 years old, resided in about 25 geographic areas of the United States, and were enrolled through a virtual design. Cohort assignment in the prospective study relied on participant-reported clinical history from a screening survey and a study questionnaire. A participant counted as exposed if, within 2 weeks of entering the study, that participant had been in contact with someone who had a PCR-confirmed or clinician-diagnosed COVID-19 case. Mobile phlebotomists in the prospective study collected whole blood, serum and a nasopharyngeal or oropharyngeal swab from every participant. Additional blood draws and questionnaires over an approximately two-month period could optionally be provided by prospective study participants. Before DNA extraction, prospective study blood samples were shipped either frozen or at room temperature. The specimen sequenced was PBMCs or T cells enriched from blood (not recorded which). This receptor was taken from a woman between 45 and 65 years old who had been exposed to COVID-19.

The bases read TGTGCCAGCAGGCCGGGACAAATGTACAATGAGCAGTTCTTC. Its amino acids are CASRPGQMYNEQFF. In this chain, TRBV28 is recombined with TRBJ2-1; TRBD1 is possibly the D segment (6 matching bases). A distance of 13 bases separates the germline ends of V and J, which lose 6 bases and 4 bases respectively. CDR1 and CDR2 are drawn from the germline V gene: MDHEN, SYDVKM. Measured from the cysteine to the phenylalanine, the CDR3 is 14 residues long. Only the CDR3 DNA is retained, 42 bases long and in frame from the first base.